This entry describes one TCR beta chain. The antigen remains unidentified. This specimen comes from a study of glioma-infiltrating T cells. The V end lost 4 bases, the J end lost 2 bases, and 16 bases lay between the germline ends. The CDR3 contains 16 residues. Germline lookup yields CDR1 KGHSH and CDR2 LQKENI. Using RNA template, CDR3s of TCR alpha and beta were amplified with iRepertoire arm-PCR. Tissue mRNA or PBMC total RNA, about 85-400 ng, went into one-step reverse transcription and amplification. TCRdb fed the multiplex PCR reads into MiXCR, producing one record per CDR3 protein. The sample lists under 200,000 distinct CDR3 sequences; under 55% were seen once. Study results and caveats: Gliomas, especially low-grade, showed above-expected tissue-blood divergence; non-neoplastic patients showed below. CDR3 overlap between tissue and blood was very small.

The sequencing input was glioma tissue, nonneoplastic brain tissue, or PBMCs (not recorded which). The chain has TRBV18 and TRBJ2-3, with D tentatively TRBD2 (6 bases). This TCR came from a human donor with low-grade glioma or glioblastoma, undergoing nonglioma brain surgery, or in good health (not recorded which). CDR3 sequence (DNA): TGTGCCAGCTCACGGAGAGTAGCGGTTAACACAGATACGCAGTATTTT. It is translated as CASSRRVAVNTDTQYF.